Shown below are 19 T cell receptor beta chains from a single sample sequenced in a study of blood T cell repertoires in COVID-19. TCRdb's copy holds only in-frame clones and misses some; the assay was immunoSEQ multiplex PCR. Found here are around 180,000 clones, roughly 80% of them singletons; the top ten hold around a sixth. The sequenced material came from peripheral blood. The source is a man between 60 and 75 years old with active or convalescent COVID-19.

This rearrangement joins TRBV27 to TRBJ1-2; perhaps TRBD1 as D (6 bases). Germline loops: CDR1 MNHEY, CDR2 SMNVEV (reference sequence). The CDR3 sequence is 15 residues long. The ends were cut back, 3 bases at V and 4 bases at J, with 15 bases in the middle. The CDR3 DNA follows: TGTGCCAGCAGTTTGGGGCGGCAGGGGATCTATGGCTACACCTTC. Translation: CASSLGRQGIYGYTF.

This chain uses TRBV3-1 (or the pseudogene TRBV3-2) with TRBJ2-1, with 8 nucleotides matching TRBD2. After removal of 1 base from V and 8 bases from J, the junction contained 10 bases not matched to a gene. The CDR3 covers 16 residues. Per the germline V gene, CDR1 is LGHDT and CDR2 is YNNKEL (reference sequence). The CDR3 nucleotides read TGTGCCAGCAGCCAAGTAGCGGGGATTTCAGTGGATGAGCAGTTCTTC. Its translation is CASSQVAGISVDEQFF.

This sequence joins TRBV4-2 and TRBJ2-5; TRBD2 matches 9 bases. Germline V CDR1 and CDR2: LGHNA, YNFKEQ. There are 18 residues in the CDR3. The junction had 11 bases not matched to a gene; V was cut back by 1 base and J by 2 bases. The CDR3 nucleotides read TGTGCCAGCAGCCAAGGTGGAGGTAGCGGGAGAAAACAAGAGACCCAGTACTTC. Protein: CASSQGGGSGRKQETQYF.

The genes are TRBV7-9 and TRBJ2-7; TRBD2 matches at 7 bases. From germline, CDR1 is SEHNR and CDR2 FQNEAQ (reference sequence). With 3 bases clipped from V and 6 bases from J, the junction kept 5 bases outside the gene matches. The CDR3 has 13 residues. The CDR3 protein is CASSFLGLPEQYF. The CDR3 DNA sequence: TGTGCCAGCAGCTTCCTGGGACTACCCGAGCAGTACTTC.

The chain uses TRBV10-3 and TRBJ2-3; D may be TRBD1 (5 bases). CDR1 and CDR2 (germline): ENHRY, SYGVKD. The CDR3 runs to 13 residues. V was pared by 3 bases and J by 5 bases, with 9 bases between. CDR3 in DNA: TGTGCCATCAGTGAACAGGTTAAAGATACGCAGTATTTT. Translated: CAISEQVKDTQYF.

In nucleotides, the CDR3 is TGTGCCAGCCGGAGATCCTCTCGAGGTGACACCATATATTTT. Its protein product is CASRRSSRGDTIYF. The chain carries TRBV5-4 and TRBJ1-3; no clear D. Germline loops: CDR1 SGHNT, CDR2 YYREEE (reference sequence). Trimming left V 7 bases short and J 8 bases short, with 19 bases between. The CDR3 sequence is 14 residues long.

This clone was counted a few times. The chain links TRBV24-1 to TRBJ2-2, with 11 bases lining up with TRBD1. CDR3 length equals 16 residues. The V segment lost 2 bases and the J segment 5 bases; nucleotides outside the gene matches: 3. Looked up from germline, CDR1 is KGHDR and CDR2 is SFDVKD. For the CDR3, the DNA is TGTGCCACCAGTGATTCGGACAGGGGGCGGACCGGGGAGCTGTTTTTT. Translating gives CATSDSDRGRTGELFF.

This chain joins TRBV9 and TRBJ2-7; D is possibly TRBD2 (5 bases). In germline, CDR1 is SGDLS, CDR2 YYNGEE. The CDR3 is made up of 15 amino acids. V was trimmed by 0 bases and J by 2 bases, leaving 12 bases between them. CDR3 DNA: TGTGCCAGCAGCGTAGAGGCTAGCTCCCCCTACGAGCAGTACTTC. This encodes CASSVEASSPYEQYF. Using reference TRBV9 and TRBJ2-7 for the parts outside the CDR3, the full variable domain is DSGVTQTPKHLITATGQRVTLRCSPRSGDLSVYWYQQSLDQGLQFLIQYYNGEERAKGNILERFSAQQFPDLHSELNLSSLELGDSALYFCASSVEASSPYEQYFGPGTRLTVT.

This clone was counted at least ten times. Other DNA sequences in the same sample also yield this CDR3. The chain couples TRBV27 to TRBJ2-3; possibly TRBD1 for D (5 bases). Per the germline V gene, CDR1 is MNHEY and CDR2 is SMNVEV (reference sequence). V dropped 6 bases and J dropped 2 bases, with 12 bases sitting between them. CDR3 length: 14 amino acids. The CDR3 is CASSLVGLTDTQYF. The CDR3 DNA reads TGTGCCAGCAGCCTCGTGGGGCTCACAGATACGCAGTATTTT.

This clone was found once. The chain links TRBV6-2 or TRBV6-3 to TRBJ2-6; D is possibly TRBD2 (6 bases). This CDR3 is 20 amino acids long. In germline, CDR1 is MNHEY, CDR2 SVGEGT. V was cut by 0 bases and J by 3 bases, with 21 bases left in between. The CDR3 nucleotides read TGTGCCAGCAGTTACTCACCTCCGGGACTGCCTTTCGGTGGGGCCAACGTCCTGACTTTC. Residues: CASSYSPPGLPFGGANVLTF.

The chain links TRBV5-1 to TRBJ2-7, with 8 bases matching TRBD1. CDR3 length: 15 amino acids. CDR1 is SGHRS, CDR2 YFSETQ, per germline. V lost 5 bases, J lost 2 bases, and 9 bases stayed unmatched. The CDR3 spells CASRHTGGNPYEQYF. The CDR3 DNA reads as TGCGCCAGCAGACATACAGGGGGAAACCCCTACGAGCAGTACTTC. Full variable domain (rest looked up from reference TRBV5-1 and TRBJ2-7): KAGVTQTPRYLIKTRGQQVTLSCSPISGHRSVSWYQQTPGQGLQFLFEYFSETQRNKGNFPGRFSGRQFSNSRSEMNVSTLELGDSALYLCASRHTGGNPYEQYFGPGTRLTVT.

This clone occurred many times. The V gene is TRBV11-2, the J gene TRBJ2-5; 7 bases fit TRBD1. Losses at the gene ends were 7 bases for V and 2 bases for J; bases not matched to a gene: 7. Germline V gene sequence: CDR1 SGHAT, CDR2 FQNNGV. The CDR3 has 14 residues. The CDR3, as DNA: TGTGCCAGCAACGTCGGGACAGCACAAGAGACCCAGTACTTC. It translates to CASNVGTAQETQYF. Complete variable domain (other parts from reference TRBV11-2 and TRBJ2-5): EAGVAQSPRYKIIEKRQSVAFWCNPISGHATLYWYQQILGQGPKLLIQFQNNGVVDDSQLPKDRFSAERLKGVDSTLKIQPAKLEDSAVYLCASNVGTAQETQYFGPGTRLLVL.

The chain combines TRBV7-3 with TRBJ2-5, with D possibly being TRBD1 (5 bases). Per the germline V gene, CDR1 is SGHTA and CDR2 is FQGTGA. The CDR3 contains 15 residues. V lost 0 bases, J lost 5 bases, and 13 bases lay in between. The DNA for the CDR3 is TGTGCCAGCAGCTTAACAGGGGCAGTAATGGAGACCCAGTACTTC. Its protein is CASSLTGAVMETQYF.

The J gene is TRBJ1-1, the V gene TRBV6-5, with D possibly being TRBD1 (5 bases). Germline assignment: CDR1 MNHEY and CDR2 SVGAGI. This CDR3 comprises 14 residues. The V end lost 6 bases, the J end lost 5 bases, and 16 bases lay between the germline ends. DNA for the CDR3: TGTGCCAGCAGGGGGGGACTGGAAGCGACTGAAGCTTTCTTT. Amino acid sequence: CASRGGLEATEAFF.

The V and J genes are TRBV27 and TRBJ2-6; D might be TRBD2 (5 bases). Trimming removed 3 bases from V and 4 bases from J, with 10 bases in between. This CDR3 is 15 amino acids long. Germline V CDR1 and CDR2: MNHEY, SMNVEV (reference sequence). The CDR3 sequence: CASSFGVSGANVLTF. Here the CDR3 DNA reads TGTGCCAGCAGTTTCGGGGTGTCCGGGGCCAACGTCCTGACTTTC.

The rearrangement links TRBV9 to TRBJ2-2, with TRBD1 matching 10 bases. CDR3 length: 15 amino acids. CDR1 and CDR2 from the germline V gene are SGDLS and YYNGEE. The junction had 2 bases not matched to a gene; V was cut back by 2 bases and J by 4 bases. CDR3 loop: CASSVTGGGTGELFF. For the CDR3, the DNA is TGTGCCAGCAGCGTGACAGGGGGCGGCACCGGGGAGCTGTTTTTT. Looking up the rest from reference TRBV9 and TRBJ2-2 gives the full variable domain: DSGVTQTPKHLITATGQRVTLRCSPRSGDLSVYWYQQSLDQGLQFLIQYYNGEERAKGNILERFSAQQFPDLHSELNLSSLELGDSALYFCASSVTGGGTGELFFGEGSRLTVL.

This chain joins TRBV30 and TRBJ1-6; D is uncertain. The CDR3 extends over 15 amino acids. Germline assignment: CDR1 GTSNPN and CDR2 SVGIG (reference sequence). V lost 3 bases, J lost 7 bases, and 16 bases lay in between. CDR3 DNA sequence: TGTGCCTGGAGGACTCCCCCCGAGGGAAATTCACCCCTCCACTTT. It yields the protein CAWRTPPEGNSPLHF.

The rearrangement uses TRBV5-1 and TRBJ2-3, with 7 bases matching TRBD2. Germline V gene sequence: CDR1 SGHRS, CDR2 YFSETQ. J lost 14 bases, V lost 0 bases, and 6 bases had no gene match. The CDR3 runs 12 residues. The CDR3 spells CASSLGGLGRYF. The CDR3 DNA follows: TGCGCCAGCAGCTTGGGCGGACTAGGCAGGTATTTT.

The chain has TRBV6-5 and TRBJ1-1; TRBD1 might be the D (5 bases). Germline CDR1 and CDR2: MNHEY and SVGAGI. The ends were cut back, 2 bases at V and 10 bases at J, with 14 bases in the middle. The CDR3 loop spans 13 amino acids. CDR3 residues: CASSYATAGGAFF. The DNA for the CDR3 is TGTGCCAGCAGTTACGCTACCGCGGGGGGAGCTTTCTTT.